This T cell receptor (beta chain) emerged from a study of blood T cell repertoires in COVID-19. Study-wide context: There were acute and convalescent COVID-19 samples, and they came from the United States, Italy and Spain. Sources were T cells, B-cell-depleted T cells, or PBMCs; the material itself was cDNA or gDNA.

Produced via immunoSEQ multiplex PCR; TCRdb's table is partial and in-frame only. The data contain under 300,000 clones, less than 90% of them singletons. V lost 11 bases and J 6 bases, leaving 19 bases between the germline ends. The CDR3 length is 14 residues. CDR1 KGHDR and CDR2 SFDVKD come from the germline V gene. The sequencing input was peripheral blood. The chain joins TRBV24-1 to TRBJ2-1, with a weak D call TRBD1 (6 bases). This receptor was obtained from a woman aged 70-85 years with COVID-19, enrolled during active disease. The CDR3 DNA follows: TGTGCCATTTCGGACAGACGTTCTCCCAATGAGCAGTTCTTC. Translating gives CAISDRRSPNEQFF.